A single sample gave rise to the 3 T cell receptor beta chains below, sequenced in a study of cytomegalovirus exposure and HLA in healthy donors. The primer mix had 60 Vbeta and 13 Jbeta primers. The method was immunoSEQ multiplex PCR; TCRdb's version includes in-frame clones alone and lacks a portion of them. Seen here are 170,000 or so clones, around 77% observed once, and the top ten hold 2% to 2.5%. The sample consisted of PBMCs. The source of these receptors is a man between 60 and 70 years old in good health and CMV-seronegative.

V and J are TRBV5-4 and TRBJ2-7; TRBD2 matches at 9 bases. CDR3 length equals 16 residues. In germline, CDR1 is SGHNT, CDR2 YYREEE (reference sequence). Germline trimming cut 1 base from V and 8 bases from J; bases unmatched to any gene: 13. The CDR3 DNA sequence: TGTGCCAGCAGCTTGTTTAGCGGGGGCCTCACGAATCAGCAGTACTTC. Its protein is CASSLFSGGLTNQQYF.

The chain employs TRBV6-1 and TRBJ2-7, with TRBD2 as a possible D gene (6 bases). CDR3 length: 15 amino acids. Trimming left V 6 bases short and J 0 bases short, with 15 bases between. Germline-derived CDR1 and CDR2 are MNHNS and SASEGT. For the CDR3, the DNA is TGTGCCAGCAGCGTAGGGACTTCGAGCTCCTACGAGCAGTACTTC. Encoded protein: CASSVGTSSSYEQYF.

This chain joins TRBV23-1 and TRBJ1-2; D gene uncertain. TRBV23-1 is annotated as an ORF whose role is uncertain. Trimming left V 3 bases short and J 8 bases short, with 13 bases between. This CDR3 comprises 13 residues. CDR3 residues: CASSHPDSRGYTF. The CDR3 DNA sequence: TGCGCCAGCAGTCACCCAGACTCGAGGGGCTACACCTTC.